Below, 5 T cell receptor beta chains from the same sample are listed, as sequenced in a study of identical twins. TCRdb ran MiXCR on the 5' RACE reads and lists one entry per CDR3 protein. The repertoire has some 240,000 distinct CDR3 sequences, about 8.5% of them found once; the top ten carry 2.5% to 3.5%. The same specimen was also included in a second study, on yellow fever vaccine responses in identical twins.

The sample taken for sequencing was CD8+ T cells sorted from blood. These receptors originate from a woman aged 18-35 years in good health.

This clonotype was seen only a few times. V usage is TRBV19 and J usage is TRBJ2-1; D is undetermined. Trimming shortened V by 3 bases and J by 2 bases, and 8 bases separated the two germline ends. This CDR3 has 14 amino acids. Germline V gene lookup returns CDR1 LNHDA and CDR2 SQIVND (reference sequence). DNA for the CDR3: TGTGCCAGTAGTATTCCCGGCCCCTACAATGAGCAGTTCTTC. Encoded protein: CASSIPGPYNEQFF.

The table lists this clonotype with many counts. The chain joins TRBV7-9 to TRBJ1-1; 8 nucleotides agree with TRBD1. The CDR3 spans 14 residues. V was clipped by 5 bases and J by 5 bases; unmatched bases: 7. The germline V gene has CDR1 SEHNR and CDR2 FQNEAQ (reference sequence). The CDR3 DNA follows: TGTGCCAGCAGCCCAGGACAGGGAGAAACTGAAGCTTTCTTT. This translates into CASSPGQGETEAFF. The variable domain in full, with the rest retrieved from reference TRBV7-9 and TRBJ1-1, is DTGVSQNPRHKITKRGQNVTFRCDPISEHNRLYWYRQTLGQGPEFLTYFQNEAQLEKSRLLSDRFSAERPKGSFSTLEIQRTEQGDSAMYLCASSPGQGETEAFFGQGTRLTVV.

With respect to this clonotype: A much larger clone sits a single nucleotide away, making a read error possible. The chain employs TRBV6-5 and TRBJ2-7; no clear D. The CDR3 runs to 13 residues. CDR1 MNHEY and CDR2 SVGAGI come from the germline V gene. The CDR3 sequence is CSSSYSPSYEQYF. Here the CDR3 DNA reads TGTTCCAGCAGTTACTCCCCCTCCTACGAGCAGTACTTC.

This clonotype was found a few times. The CDR3 here is CASSLRDRPLNEQFF. The CDR3 coding sequence is TGTGCCAGCAGTTTACGGGACAGACCTCTGAATGAGCAGTTCTTC. V and J are TRBV27 and TRBJ2-1; TRBD1 agrees at 7 bases. The V gene end was trimmed by 2 bases and the J gene end by 7 bases; junction bases not matched to a gene: 8. From germline, CDR1 is MNHEY and CDR2 SMNVEV (reference sequence). This CDR3 spans 15 amino acids.

This clonotype was counted ten times or more. The V call is TRBV5-1, the J call TRBJ2-7; D may be TRBD1 or TRBD2 (5 bases each). Germline V lookup: CDR1 SGHRS, CDR2 YFSETQ. The CDR3 sequence is 14 residues long. The V end was cut by 0 bases, the J end by 2 bases, with 9 bases between. The CDR3 coding sequence is TGCGCCAGCAGCTTGGCTCAGGGAGCCTACGAGCAGTACTTC. As protein: CASSLAQGAYEQYF.